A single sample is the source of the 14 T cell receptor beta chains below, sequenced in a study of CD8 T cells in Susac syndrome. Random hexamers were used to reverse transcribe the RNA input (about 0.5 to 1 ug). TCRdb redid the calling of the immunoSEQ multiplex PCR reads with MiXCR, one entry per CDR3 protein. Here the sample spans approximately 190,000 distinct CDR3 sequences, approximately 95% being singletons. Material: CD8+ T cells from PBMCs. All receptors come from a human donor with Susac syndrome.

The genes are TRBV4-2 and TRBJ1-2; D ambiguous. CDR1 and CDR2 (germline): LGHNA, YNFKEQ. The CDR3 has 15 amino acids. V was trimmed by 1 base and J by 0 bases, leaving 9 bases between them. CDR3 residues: CASSQATSTNYGYTF. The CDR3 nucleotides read TGTGCCAGCAGCCAAGCTACAAGTACTAACTATGGCTACACCTTC.

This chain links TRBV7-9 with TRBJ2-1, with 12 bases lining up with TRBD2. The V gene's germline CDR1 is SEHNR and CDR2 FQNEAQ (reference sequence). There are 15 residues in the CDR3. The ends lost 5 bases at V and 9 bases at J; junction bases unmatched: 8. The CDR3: CASSRLAGVPSEQFF. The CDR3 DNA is TGTGCCAGCAGCCGACTAGCGGGGGTCCCCAGTGAGCAGTTCTTC.

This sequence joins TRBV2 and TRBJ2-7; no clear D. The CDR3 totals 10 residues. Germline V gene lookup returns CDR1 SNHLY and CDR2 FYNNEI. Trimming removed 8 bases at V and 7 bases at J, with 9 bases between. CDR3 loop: CASATSEQYF. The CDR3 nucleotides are TGTGCCAGCGCGACTTCAGAGCAGTACTTC.

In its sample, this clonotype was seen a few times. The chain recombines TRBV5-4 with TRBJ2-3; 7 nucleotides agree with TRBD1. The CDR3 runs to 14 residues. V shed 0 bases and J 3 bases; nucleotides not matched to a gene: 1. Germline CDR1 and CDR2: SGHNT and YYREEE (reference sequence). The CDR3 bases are TGTGCCAGCAGCTTGGAGGGGGCAACAGATACGCAGTATTTT. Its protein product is CASSLEGATDTQYF.

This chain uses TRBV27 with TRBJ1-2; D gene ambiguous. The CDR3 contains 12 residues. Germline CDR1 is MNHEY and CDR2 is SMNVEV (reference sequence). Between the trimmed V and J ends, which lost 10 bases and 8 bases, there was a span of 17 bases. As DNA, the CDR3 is TGTGCCACCTCCCCCTCCGGCTCCGGCTACACCTTC. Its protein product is CATSPSGSGYTF.

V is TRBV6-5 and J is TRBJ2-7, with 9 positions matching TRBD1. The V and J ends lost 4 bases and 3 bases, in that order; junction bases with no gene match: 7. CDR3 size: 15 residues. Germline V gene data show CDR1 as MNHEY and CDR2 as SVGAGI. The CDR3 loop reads CASSSPGQGVYEQYF. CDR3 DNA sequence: TGTGCCAGCAGTTCTCCGGGACAGGGTGTCTACGAGCAGTACTTC.

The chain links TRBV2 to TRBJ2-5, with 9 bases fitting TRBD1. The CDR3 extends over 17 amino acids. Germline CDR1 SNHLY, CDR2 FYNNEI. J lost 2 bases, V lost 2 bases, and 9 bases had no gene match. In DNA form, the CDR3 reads TGTGCCAGCAGTGAAACCTGGGACAGGGCTGAACAAGAGACCCAGTACTTC. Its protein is CASSETWDRAEQETQYF.

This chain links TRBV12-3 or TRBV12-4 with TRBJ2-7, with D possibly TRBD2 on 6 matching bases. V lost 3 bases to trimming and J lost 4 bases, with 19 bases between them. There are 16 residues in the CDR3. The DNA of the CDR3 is TGTGCCAGCAGTTTGCAGGTCGGGGGTCCCTGGTACGAGCAGTACTTC. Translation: CASSLQVGGPWYEQYF.

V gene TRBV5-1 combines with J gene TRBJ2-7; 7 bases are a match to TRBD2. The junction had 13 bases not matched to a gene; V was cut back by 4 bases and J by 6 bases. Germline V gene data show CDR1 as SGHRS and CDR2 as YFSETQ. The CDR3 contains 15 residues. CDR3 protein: CASSVPGRITGEQYF. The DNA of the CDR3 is TGCGCCAGCAGCGTTCCCGGGAGGATAACGGGCGAGCAGTACTTC. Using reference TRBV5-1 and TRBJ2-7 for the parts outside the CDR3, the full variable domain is KAGVTQTPRYLIKTRGQQVTLSCSPISGHRSVSWYQQTPGQGLQFLFEYFSETQRNKGNFPGRFSGRQFSNSRSEMNVSTLELGDSALYLCASSVPGRITGEQYFGPGTRLTVT.

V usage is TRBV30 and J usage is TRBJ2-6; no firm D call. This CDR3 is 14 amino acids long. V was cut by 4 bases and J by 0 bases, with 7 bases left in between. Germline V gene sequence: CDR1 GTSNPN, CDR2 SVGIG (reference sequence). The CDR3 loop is CAWTVGSGANVLTF. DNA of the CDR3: TGTGCCTGGACGGTGGGCTCTGGGGCCAACGTCCTGACTTTC.

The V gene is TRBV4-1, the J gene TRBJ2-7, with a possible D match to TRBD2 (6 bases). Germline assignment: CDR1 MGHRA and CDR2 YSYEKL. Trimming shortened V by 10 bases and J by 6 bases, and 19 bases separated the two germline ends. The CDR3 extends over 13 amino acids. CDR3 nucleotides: TGCGCCACCCGGAGGGATATCGCCTCCGAGCAGTACTTC. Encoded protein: CATRRDIASEQYF.

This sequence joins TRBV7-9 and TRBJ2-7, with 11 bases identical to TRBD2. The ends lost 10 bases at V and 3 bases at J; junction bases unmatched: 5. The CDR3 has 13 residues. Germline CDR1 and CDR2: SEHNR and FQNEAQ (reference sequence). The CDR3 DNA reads TGTGCCATACTGACTAGCGGGGACTACGAGCAGTACTTC. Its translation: CAILTSGDYEQYF.

Here the CDR3 reads CASNKQVNTEAFF. In DNA, the CDR3 is TGTGCCAGCAATAAACAGGTGAACACTGAAGCTTTCTTT. This chain links TRBV6-5 with TRBJ1-1, with D perhaps TRBD1 (5 bases). Germline V gene sequence: CDR1 MNHEY, CDR2 SVGAGI. Trimming removed 7 bases from V and 0 bases from J, with 9 bases in between. The CDR3 is 13 amino acids.

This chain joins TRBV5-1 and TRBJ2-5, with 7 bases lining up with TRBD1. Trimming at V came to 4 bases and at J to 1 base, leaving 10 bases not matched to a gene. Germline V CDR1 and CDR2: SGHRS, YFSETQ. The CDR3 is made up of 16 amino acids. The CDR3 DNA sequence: TGCGCCAGCAGCCCTACCACGACAGGGCCCCAAGAGACCCAGTACTTC. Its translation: CASSPTTTGPQETQYF.